This T cell receptor beta chain was captured in a study of shared clonotypes between healthy human individuals. With unsorted samples, genomic DNA was obtained from 89 million or so PBMCs. Study-level results: The sole specimen, blood, was sampled, and tissue repertoires likely differ.

A remark on this clone: The antigen remains unidentified.

V was trimmed by 4 bases and J by 6 bases, leaving 19 bases between them. This CDR3 comprises 16 residues. Germline V gene data show CDR1 as SGHRS and CDR2 as YFSETQ. Ten immunoSEQ deep assay plates held the unsorted PBMC DNA. Authors' data handling: ImmunoSEQ output held junction-only sequences without quality scores, so filtering differed. Some clones are missing from TCRdb's copy, which holds only in-frame ones; the method was immunoSEQ multiplex PCR. The V and J calls and clone size are taken from that table; D and trimming were inferred from the DNA. The table records around 500,000 clones, approximately 80% of them present only once.

Sample: PBMCs. This clonotype was obtained from a woman aged 40 to 50 in good health. Some clones in this sample may be carry-over from other donors' samples. The chain couples TRBV5-1 to TRBJ2-2; either TRBD1 or TRBD2 may fit D (5 bases each). The CDR3 spells CASSPGLVGVSGELFF. The CDR3 DNA sequence: TGCGCCAGCAGCCCGGGGCTAGTCGGAGTCTCCGGGGAGCTGTTTTTT.